This paragraph covers one T cell receptor (beta chain) sequence. The antigen is unknown. The data originate from a study of siplizumab effects on memory and regulatory T cells. The study's findings and limits: Siplizumab significantly decreased alloreactive sequences from unstimulated CD4+ memory cells.

This CDR3 is 13 amino acids long. Germline V lookup: CDR1 SEHNR, CDR2 FQNEAQ (reference sequence). Trimming left V 0 bases short and J 8 bases short, with 10 bases between. The data were produced by immunoSEQ multiplex PCR, yet TCRdb's version contains in-frame clones alone and is incomplete. The sample has over 12,000 clones, 49% seen once. Cells from the mixed lymphocyte reaction underwent coculture for under seven days at 37 degrees C. This sequence joins TRBV7-9 and TRBJ2-5; D is ambiguous. Sequences were obtained from CFSE-low (dividing) CD4+ T cells sorted from an allogeneic mixed lymphocyte reaction. This receptor was taken from a human donor in good health; the cells came from an allogeneic mixed lymphocyte reaction. The CDR3 DNA is TGTGCCAGCAGCTTAGCTCACGGGCTCACCCAGTACTTC. Amino acids: CASSLAHGLTQYF. Variable domain in full (rest from reference TRBV7-9 and TRBJ2-5): DTGVSQNPRHKITKRGQNVTFRCDPISEHNRLYWYRQTLGQGPEFLTYFQNEAQLEKSRLLSDRFSAERPKGSFSTLEIQRTEQGDSAMYLCASSLAHGLTQYFGPGTRLLVL.